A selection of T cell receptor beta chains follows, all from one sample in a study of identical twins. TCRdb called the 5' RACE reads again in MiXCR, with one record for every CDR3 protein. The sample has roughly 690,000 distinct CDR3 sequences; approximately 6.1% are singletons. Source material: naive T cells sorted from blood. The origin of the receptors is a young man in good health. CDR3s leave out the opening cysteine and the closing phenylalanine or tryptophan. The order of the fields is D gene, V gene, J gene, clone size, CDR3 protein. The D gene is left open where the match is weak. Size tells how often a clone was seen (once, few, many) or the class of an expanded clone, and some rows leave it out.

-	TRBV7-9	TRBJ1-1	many	ASSLWGGTEAF
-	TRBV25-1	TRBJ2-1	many	ASSGGNEQF
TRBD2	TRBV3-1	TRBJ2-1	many	ASSHLSGSSSYNEQF
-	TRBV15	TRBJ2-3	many	ATSRPPRAGTDTQY
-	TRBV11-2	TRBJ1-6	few	ASSLLGGSYNSPLH
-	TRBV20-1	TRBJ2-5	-	SGTGTGVETQY
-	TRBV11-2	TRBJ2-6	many	ASSSDSSGANVLT
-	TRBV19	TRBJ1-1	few	ASGTRGAPSFEAF
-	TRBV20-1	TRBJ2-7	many	SAREGHEQY
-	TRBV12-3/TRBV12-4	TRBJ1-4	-	ASSFRQLDYEEKLF
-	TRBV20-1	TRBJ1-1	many	SASSGFMNTEAF
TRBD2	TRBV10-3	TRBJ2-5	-	AISDPAGGEETQY
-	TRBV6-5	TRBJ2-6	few	ASSYELGGSVLT
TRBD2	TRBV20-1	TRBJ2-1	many	SAQTGTSVYNEQF
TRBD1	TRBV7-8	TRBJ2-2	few	ASSLVPGTGGGELF
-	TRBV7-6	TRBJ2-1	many	ASSFGQGGYNEQF
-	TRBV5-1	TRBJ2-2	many	ASSLVVLQGGSAVAGELF
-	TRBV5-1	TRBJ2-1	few	ASSPLGGTTGEQF
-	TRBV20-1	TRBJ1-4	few	SAQITVATNEKLF
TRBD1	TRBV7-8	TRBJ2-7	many	ASSSIGTGVYEQY
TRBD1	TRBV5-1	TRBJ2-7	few	ASSPWTGLTYEQY
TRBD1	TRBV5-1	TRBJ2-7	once	ASSITGGRNEQY
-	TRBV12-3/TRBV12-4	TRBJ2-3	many	ASRLTTDTQY
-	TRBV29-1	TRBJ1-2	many	SVEALRDRYT
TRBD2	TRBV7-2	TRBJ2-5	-	ASSPWREGLGETQY
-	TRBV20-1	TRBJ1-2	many	SARQLQGIWRANYGYT
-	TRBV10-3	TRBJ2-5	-	AISAGSGLPY
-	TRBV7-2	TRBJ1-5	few	ASSLSPLGPQH
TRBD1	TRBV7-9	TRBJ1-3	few	ASSFERQGLDTIY
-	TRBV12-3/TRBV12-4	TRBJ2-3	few	ASSPLVGNTDTQY
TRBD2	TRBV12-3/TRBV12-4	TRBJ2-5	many	ASSLASTGLATLQETQY
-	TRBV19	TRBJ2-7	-	ASSIVGGDFYEQY
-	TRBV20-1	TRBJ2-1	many	SARDPRNLHNEQF
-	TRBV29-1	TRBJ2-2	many	SVGVVGSTGELF
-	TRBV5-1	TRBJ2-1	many	ASSLVRNEQF
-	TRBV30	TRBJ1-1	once	AWNPLGGAF
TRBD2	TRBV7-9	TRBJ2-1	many	ASSTGLAAMF
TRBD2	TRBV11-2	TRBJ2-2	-	ASSLWREPGELF
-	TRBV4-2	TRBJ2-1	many	ASSQDKDLRTFEQF
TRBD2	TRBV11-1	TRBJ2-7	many	ASSPQPTLAGEGSYEQY
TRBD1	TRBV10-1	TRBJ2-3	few	ASSEDGTGAQY
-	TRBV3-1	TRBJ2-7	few	ASSQRRESYEQY
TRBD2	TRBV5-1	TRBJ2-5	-	ASSLWTSGRAPKETQY
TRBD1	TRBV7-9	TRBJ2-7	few	ASSPKRTGGGEQY
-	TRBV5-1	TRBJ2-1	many	ASSASGLSYNEQF
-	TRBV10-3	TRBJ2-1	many	AISTGTYNEQF
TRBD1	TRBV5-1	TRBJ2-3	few	ASSLYRGPDTQY
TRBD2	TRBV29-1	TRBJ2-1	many	SVTTGLAGVVDEQF